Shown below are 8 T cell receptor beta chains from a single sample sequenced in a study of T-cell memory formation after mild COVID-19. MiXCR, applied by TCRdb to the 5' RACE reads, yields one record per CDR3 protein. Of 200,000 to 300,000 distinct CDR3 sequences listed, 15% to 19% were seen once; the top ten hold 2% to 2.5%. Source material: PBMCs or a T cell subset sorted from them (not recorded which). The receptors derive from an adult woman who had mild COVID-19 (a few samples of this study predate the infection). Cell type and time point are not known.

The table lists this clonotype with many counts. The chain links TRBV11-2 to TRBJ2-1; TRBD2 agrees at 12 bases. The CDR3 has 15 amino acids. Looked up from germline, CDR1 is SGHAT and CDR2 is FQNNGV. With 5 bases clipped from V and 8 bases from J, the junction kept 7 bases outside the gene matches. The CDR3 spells CASSPPGLAGHEQFF. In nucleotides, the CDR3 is TGTGCCAGCAGCCCCCCGGGACTAGCGGGCCATGAGCAGTTCTTC.

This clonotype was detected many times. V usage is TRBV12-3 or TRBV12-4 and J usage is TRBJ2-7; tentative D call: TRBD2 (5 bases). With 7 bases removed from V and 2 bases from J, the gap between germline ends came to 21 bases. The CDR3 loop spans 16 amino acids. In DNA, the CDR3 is TGTGCCAGCACTGAAGACCCCCCATCCGGGACCTACGAGCAGTACTTC. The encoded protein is CASTEDPPSGTYEQYF.

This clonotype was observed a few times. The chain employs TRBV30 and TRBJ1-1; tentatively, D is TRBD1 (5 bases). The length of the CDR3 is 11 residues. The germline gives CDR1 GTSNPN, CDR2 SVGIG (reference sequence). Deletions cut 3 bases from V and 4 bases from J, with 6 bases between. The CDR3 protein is CAWSRATEAFF. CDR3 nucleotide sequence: TGTGCCTGGAGCAGGGCCACTGAAGCTTTCTTT.

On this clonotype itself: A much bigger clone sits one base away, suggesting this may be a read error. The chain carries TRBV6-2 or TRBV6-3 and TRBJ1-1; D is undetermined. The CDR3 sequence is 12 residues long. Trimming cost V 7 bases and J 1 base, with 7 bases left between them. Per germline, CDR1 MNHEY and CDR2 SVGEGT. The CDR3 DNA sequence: TGTGCCAGCACCTGGGGGAACACTGAAGCTTTCTTT. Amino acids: CASTWGNTEAFF.

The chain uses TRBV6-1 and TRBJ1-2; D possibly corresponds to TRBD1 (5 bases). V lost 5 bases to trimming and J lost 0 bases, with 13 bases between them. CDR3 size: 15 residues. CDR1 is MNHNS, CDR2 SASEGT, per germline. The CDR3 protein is CASSNELGPNYGYTF. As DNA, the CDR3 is TGTGCCAGCAGTAACGAGTTGGGACCTAACTATGGCTACACCTTC.

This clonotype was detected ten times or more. CDR3: CSAAPGAGNTEAFF. CDR3 nucleotides: TGCAGTGCTGCCCCGGGGGCGGGGAACACTGAAGCTTTCTTT. The rearrangement uses TRBV20-1 and TRBJ1-1, with D perhaps matching TRBD1 (6 bases). Trimming took 5 bases from V and 1 from J, leaving 14 bases between them. CDR3 size: 14 residues. From germline, CDR1 is DFQATT and CDR2 SNEGSKA (reference sequence).

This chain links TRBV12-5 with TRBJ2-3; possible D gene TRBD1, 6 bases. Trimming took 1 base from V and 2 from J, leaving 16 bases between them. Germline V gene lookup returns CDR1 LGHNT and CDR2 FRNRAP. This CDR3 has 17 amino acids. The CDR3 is CASGLGSGVFSTDTQYF. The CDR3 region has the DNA TGTGCTAGTGGTTTGGGTTCAGGGGTTTTTTCCACAGATACGCAGTATTTT.

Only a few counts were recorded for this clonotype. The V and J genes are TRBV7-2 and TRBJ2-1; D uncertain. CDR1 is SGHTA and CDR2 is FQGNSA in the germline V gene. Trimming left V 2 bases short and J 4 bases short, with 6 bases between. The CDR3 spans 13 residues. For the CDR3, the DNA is TGTGCCAGCAGCTTAAACACATACAATGAGCAGTTCTTC. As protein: CASSLNTYNEQFF.